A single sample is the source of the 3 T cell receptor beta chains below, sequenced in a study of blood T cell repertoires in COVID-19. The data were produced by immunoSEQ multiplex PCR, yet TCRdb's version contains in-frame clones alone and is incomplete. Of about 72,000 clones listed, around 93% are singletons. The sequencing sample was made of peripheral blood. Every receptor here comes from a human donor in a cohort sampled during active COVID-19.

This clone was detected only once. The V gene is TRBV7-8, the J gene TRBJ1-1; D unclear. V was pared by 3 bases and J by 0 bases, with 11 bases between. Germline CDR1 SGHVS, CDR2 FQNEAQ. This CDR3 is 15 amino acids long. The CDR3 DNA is TGTGCCAGCAGCTTGTCGGATACTATGAACACTGAAGCTTTCTTT. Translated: CASSLSDTMNTEAFF.

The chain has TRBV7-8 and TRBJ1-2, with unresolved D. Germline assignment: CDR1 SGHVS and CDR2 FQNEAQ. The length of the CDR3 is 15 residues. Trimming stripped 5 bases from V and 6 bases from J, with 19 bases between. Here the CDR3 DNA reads TGTGCCAGCAGCGCCCAAAGTGCAGGCTTTGATGGCTACACCTTC. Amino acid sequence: CASSAQSAGFDGYTF.

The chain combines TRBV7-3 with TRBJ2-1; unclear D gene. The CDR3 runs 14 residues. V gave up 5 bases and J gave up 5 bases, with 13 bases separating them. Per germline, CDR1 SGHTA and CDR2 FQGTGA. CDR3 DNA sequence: TGTGCCAGCAGCCCGAGATTCGTCGACAATGAGCAGTTCTTC. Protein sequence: CASSPRFVDNEQFF.